This T cell receptor beta chain originates from a study of T cell responses to AZD1222 COVID-19 vaccine. Overall study results and limits: The sample set comprised mostly white British donors with more females, and clonal diversity was possibly underestimated. Spike as a whole was targeted by vaccine-associated CD4 TCRs, dominant at 160-218 and 743-854. Unmutated variant regions reportedly attract nearly half of all spike-specific TCRs.

The protocol was immunoSEQ multiplex PCR, while the TCRdb copy is restricted to in-frame clones and leaves out a portion. The sample carries 130,000 or so clones, about 91% recorded once. On this clone: Its specificity is not known.

Source: peripheral blood, taken 28 days after the second AZD1222 dose. The origin of this receptor is an adult who received the AZD1222 COVID-19 vaccine.

The CDR3 sequence is CASSRIPYEQYF. The CDR3 bases are TGTGCCAGCAGTCGTATCCCCTACGAGCAGTACTTC. The rearrangement joins TRBV12-3 or TRBV12-4 to TRBJ2-7; D ambiguous. V shed 5 bases and J shed 2 bases, with 7 bases lying between them. This CDR3 contains 12 residues.